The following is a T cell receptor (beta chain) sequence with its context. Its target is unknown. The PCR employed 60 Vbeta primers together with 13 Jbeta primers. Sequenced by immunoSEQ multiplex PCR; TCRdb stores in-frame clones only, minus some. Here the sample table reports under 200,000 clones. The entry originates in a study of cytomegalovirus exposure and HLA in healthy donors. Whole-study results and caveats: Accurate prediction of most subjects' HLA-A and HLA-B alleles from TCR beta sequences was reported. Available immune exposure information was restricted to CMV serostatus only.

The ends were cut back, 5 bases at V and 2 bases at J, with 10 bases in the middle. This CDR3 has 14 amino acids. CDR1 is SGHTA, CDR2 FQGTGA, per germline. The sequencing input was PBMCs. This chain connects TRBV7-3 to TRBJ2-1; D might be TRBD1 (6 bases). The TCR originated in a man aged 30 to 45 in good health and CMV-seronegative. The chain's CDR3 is CASSPQGTYNEQFF. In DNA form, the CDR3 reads TGTGCCAGCAGCCCACAGGGTACCTACAATGAGCAGTTCTTC. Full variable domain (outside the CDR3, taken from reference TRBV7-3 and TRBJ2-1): GAGVSQTPSNKVTEKGKYVELRCDPISGHTALYWYRQSLGQGPEFLIYFQGTGAADDSGLPNDRFFAVRPEGSVSTLKIQRTERGDSAVYLCASSPQGTYNEQFFGPGTRLTVL.